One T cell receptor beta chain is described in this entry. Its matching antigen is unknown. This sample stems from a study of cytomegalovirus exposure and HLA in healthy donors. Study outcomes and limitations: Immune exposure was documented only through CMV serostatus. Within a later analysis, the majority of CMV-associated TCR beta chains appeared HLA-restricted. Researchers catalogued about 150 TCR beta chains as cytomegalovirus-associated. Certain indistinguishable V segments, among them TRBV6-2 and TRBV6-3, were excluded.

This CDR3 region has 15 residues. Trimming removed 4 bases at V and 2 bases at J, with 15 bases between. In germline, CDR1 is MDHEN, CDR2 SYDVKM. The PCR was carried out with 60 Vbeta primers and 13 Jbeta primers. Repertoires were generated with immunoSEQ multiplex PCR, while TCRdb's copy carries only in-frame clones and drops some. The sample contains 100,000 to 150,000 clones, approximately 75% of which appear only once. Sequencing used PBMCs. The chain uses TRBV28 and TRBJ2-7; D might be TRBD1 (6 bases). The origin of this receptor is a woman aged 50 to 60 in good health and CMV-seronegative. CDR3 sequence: CASSSTDSWAYEQYF. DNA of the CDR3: TGTGCCAGCAGTTCAACGGACAGTTGGGCCTACGAGCAGTACTTC.